The present T cell receptor beta chain was sequenced within a study of tumor and adjacent non-tumor tissue in lung cancer. Looking at the study overall: Stage I to III disease affected over nine men and roughly 5 women aged about 31 to 76. On average, productive TCRbeta reads reached 4 million to 5 million per sample. Study observations and caveats: Compared with tumor, normal lung showed significantly lower TCR diversity. Shorter survival was associated with higher TCR diversity in tumors.

This sample's RNA came from whole unsorted tissue. More than 3 cm separated this lung sample from the edge of the tumor. The V and J ends lost 10 bases and 4 bases respectively, with 16 bases between them. The V gene's germline CDR1 is MDHEN and CDR2 SYDVKM. The CDR3 totals 13 residues. Worth noting for this clonotype: Antigen: not known. This may be a read error, as it is one base from a much larger clone.

Three rounds of nested PCR, following a modified ARM-PCR protocol, produced the TCRbeta library. One entry per CDR3 protein, called by TCRdb with MiXCR from the multiplex PCR reads. The data contain about 60,000 distinct CDR3 sequences, roughly two thirds of them singletons. This chain joins TRBV28 and TRBJ2-5; maybe TRBD2 (5 bases). This TCR derives from a man aged 65 to 79 with non-small cell lung cancer. The sequenced sample consisted of distant non-tumor lung tissue. CDR3 in amino acids: CANLRPEVETQYF. In DNA, the CDR3 is TGTGCCAACCTCCGGCCGGAGGTAGAGACCCAGTACTTC. Based on the CDR3 plus reference TRBV28 and TRBJ2-5, the full variable domain is DVKVTQSSRYLVKRTGEKVFLECVQDMDHENMFWYRQDPGLGLRLIYFSYDVKMKEKGDIPEGYSVSREKKERFSLILESASTNQTSMYLCANLRPEVETQYFGPGTRLLVL.